The 15 T cell receptor beta chains in this list originate from one sample, sequenced in a study of blood T cell repertoires in COVID-19. Profiled with immunoSEQ multiplex PCR; TCRdb holds only in-frame clones, not every one. There are 76,000 or so clones in the sample; around nine tenths occur only once, and around 5.8% lies in the top ten. What was sequenced was peripheral blood. The origin of the receptors is a human donor in a cohort sampled during active COVID-19.

The rearrangement links TRBV7-8 to TRBJ2-5; the match to TRBD1 covers 8 bases. Germline values: CDR1 SGHVS, CDR2 FQNEAQ. V lost 2 bases to trimming and J lost 4 bases; unmatched junction nucleotides: 6. The CDR3 covers 15 residues. CDR3 loop: CASSLSGQGRETQYF. CDR3 coding DNA: TGTGCCAGCAGCTTATCCGGACAGGGAAGAGAGACCCAGTACTTC.

The rearrangement joins TRBV6-2 or TRBV6-3 to TRBJ2-2; 7 bases fit TRBD2. Per the germline V gene, CDR1 is MNHEY and CDR2 is SVGEGT. Trimming removed 5 bases from V and 5 bases from J; junction bases left unmatched: 11. The CDR3 is 16 amino acids. DNA of the CDR3: TGTGCCAGCAGTAACCGGACTAGGTTTCTGACCGGGGAGCTGTTTTTT. It encodes CASSNRTRFLTGELFF.

The sample holds one count of this clone. This chain joins TRBV7-2 and TRBJ1-2, with a tentative D call TRBD1 (5 bases). V lost 4 bases and J 4 bases, leaving 19 bases between the germline ends. This CDR3 comprises 16 residues. The V gene's germline CDR1 is SGHTA and CDR2 FQGNSA. CDR3 sequence: CASSWGGDTDGYGYTF. The CDR3 bases are TGTGCCAGCAGCTGGGGGGGGGATACGGACGGCTATGGCTACACCTTC.

The V call is TRBV6-2 or TRBV6-3, the J call TRBJ2-3; D is undetermined. The CDR3 consists of 14 residues. V dropped 5 bases and J dropped 2 bases, with 11 bases sitting between them. Germline assignment: CDR1 MNHEY and CDR2 SVGEGT. CDR3 amino acids: CASSDLPNTDTQYF. The CDR3 DNA reads as TGTGCCAGCAGTGATCTACCGAACACAGATACGCAGTATTTT.

The rearrangement uses TRBV7-9 and TRBJ2-7; 9 bases match TRBD1. This CDR3 has 14 residues. V was pared by 7 bases and J by 6 bases, with 10 bases of the junction left unmatched. Germline V gives CDR1 SEHNR, CDR2 FQNEAQ (reference sequence). CDR3 sequence reads: CASTEGQGSSEQYF. CDR3 sequence (DNA): TGTGCCAGCACCGAGGGACAGGGTTCGTCCGAGCAGTACTTC.

This clone turned up a few times. This chain links TRBV7-2 with TRBJ2-3; D is possibly TRBD2 (6 bases). The CDR3 is 15 residues long. Per germline, CDR1 SGHTA and CDR2 FQGNSA. V was shortened by 4 bases and J by 8 bases, with 19 bases between the two germline ends. This chain's CDR3 is CASSSSSPLGGTQYF. The CDR3 coding sequence is TGTGCCAGCAGCTCCTCCTCCCCTCTCGGGGGTACGCAGTATTTT.

The V and J genes are TRBV27 and TRBJ2-5; 8 bases map to TRBD2. Germline-derived CDR1 and CDR2 are MNHEY and SMNVEV (reference sequence). Trimming removed 3 bases from V and 4 bases from J; junction bases left unmatched: 7. The CDR3 runs to 15 residues. The chain's CDR3 is CASSFWRGAPETQYF. For the CDR3, the DNA is TGTGCCAGCAGTTTTTGGCGGGGGGCCCCAGAGACCCAGTACTTC.

The chain couples TRBV12-3 or TRBV12-4 to TRBJ2-3; D gene uncertain. Between the trimmed V and J ends, which lost 7 bases and 6 bases, there was a span of 11 bases. The CDR3 is made up of 12 amino acids. CDR3 DNA sequence: TGTGCCAGCACCCCCTCCCCTGATACGCAGTATTTT. This codes for CASTPSPDTQYF.

The chain recombines TRBV18 with TRBJ2-1; perhaps TRBD2 as D (5 bases). Per germline, CDR1 KGHSH and CDR2 LQKENI. V was shortened by 6 bases and J by 8 bases, with 8 bases between the two germline ends. CDR3 length: 11 residues. DNA of the CDR3: TGTGCCAGCTCCCCGCGGGATGAGCAGTTCTTC. This sequence encodes CASSPRDEQFF.

CDR3 in DNA: TGTGCCTGGACCCCAGGGACAGGAAACTACGAGCAGTACTTC. Its translation is CAWTPGTGNYEQYF. J is TRBJ2-7 and V is TRBV30; the match to TRBD1 covers 8 bases. The CDR3 runs 14 residues. V gave up 4 bases and J gave up 3 bases; unmatched junction bases: 8. Germline V gene data show CDR1 as GTSNPN and CDR2 as SVGIG (reference sequence). Based on the CDR3 plus reference TRBV30 and TRBJ2-7, the full variable domain is SQTIHQWPATLVQPVGSPLSLECTVEGTSNPNLYWYRQAAGRGLQLLFYSVGIGQISSEVPQNLSASRPQDRQFILSSKKLLLSDSGFYLCAWTPGTGNYEQYFGPGTRLTVT.

V usage is TRBV7-8 and J usage is TRBJ2-3, with D possibly being TRBD2 (6 bases). The CDR3 loop spans 15 amino acids. CDR1 is SGHVS and CDR2 is FQNEAQ in the germline V gene. Trimming removed 3 bases from V and 3 bases from J, with 13 bases in between. CDR3: CASSFGSLGTDTQYF. CDR3 DNA sequence: TGTGCCAGCAGCTTCGGGAGCTTGGGGACAGATACGCAGTATTTT.

The chain carries TRBV3-1 (or the pseudogene TRBV3-2) and TRBJ2-7, with 13 positions matching TRBD2. This CDR3 region has 15 residues. The ends lost 4 bases at V and 7 bases at J; junction bases unmatched: 7. The germline V gene encodes CDR1 LGHDT and CDR2 YNNKEL (reference sequence). The CDR3 region has the DNA TGTGCCAGCAGCCCCCTGACGACTAGCGGGGGGGAGCAGTACTTC. This encodes CASSPLTTSGGEQYF.

The J gene is TRBJ1-2, the V gene TRBV10-3; D might be TRBD1 (6 bases). CDR3 size: 16 residues. CDR1 ENHRY and CDR2 SYGVKD come from the germline V gene. V dropped 3 bases and J dropped 0 bases, with 14 bases sitting between them. In DNA, the CDR3 is TGTGCCATCAGTGACGTGAGGGACACCTCTAACTATGGCTACACCTTC. Translating it yields CAISDVRDTSNYGYTF.

J is TRBJ1-3 and V is TRBV7-9; no firm D call. The ends were cut back, 5 bases at V and 0 bases at J, with 23 bases in the middle. The CDR3 is 19 residues long. In germline, CDR1 is SEHNR, CDR2 FQNEAQ (reference sequence). The CDR3 here is CASSPSRGRLQNSGNTIYF. In nucleotides, the CDR3 is TGTGCCAGCAGCCCCAGTCGGGGTAGGCTCCAGAACTCTGGAAACACCATATATTTT.

This rearrangement joins TRBV7-6 to TRBJ1-2; tentative D call: TRBD1 (6 bases). Trimming took 11 bases from V and 4 from J, leaving 20 bases between them. The CDR3 runs to 14 residues. Per the germline V gene, CDR1 is SGHVS and CDR2 is FNYEAQ. The CDR3 coding sequence is TGTGCCGTCACCGACCCAGGGGAGTCCTATGGCTACACCTTC. It codes for CAVTDPGESYGYTF. Filled out from reference TRBV7-6 and TRBJ1-2, the complete variable domain reads GAGVSQSPRYKVTKRGQDVALRCDPISGHVSLYWYRQALGQGPEFLTYFNYEAQQDKSGLPNDRFSAERPEGSISTLTIQRTEQRDSAMYRCAVTDPGESYGYTFGSGTRLTVV.